This T cell receptor (beta chain) was captured by sequencing in a study of T cells in Graves' hyperthyroidism and ophthalmopathy. Study results and caveats: Model output signaled ophthalmopathy a median about 6.3 months ahead of onset.

The CDR3 is 13 residues long. V was pared by 5 bases and J by 4 bases, with 3 bases of the junction left unmatched. Germline CDR1 is SNHLY and CDR2 is FYNNEI. The table lists this clonotype with many counts. As yet, its antigen is unknown. Researchers amplified the TCR beta CDR3 regions from RNA transcripts. HTBI primers were the set used in a first-round RT-PCR of the TCR CDR3. One entry per CDR3 protein results from TCRdb running MiXCR on the multiplex PCR reads. The sample yields around 540,000 distinct CDR3 sequences, 46% seen once. This receptor was identified in a woman between 18 and 29 years old with Graves' hyperthyroidism. Material: peripheral blood or thyroid tissue (not recorded which). This sequence joins TRBV2 and TRBJ1-1; 8 bases are a match to TRBD1. The CDR3 bases are TGTGCCAGCAGTCGGACAGGGAGCACTGAAGCTTTCTTT. Translation gives CASSRTGSTEAFF.